This T cell receptor (beta chain) was sequenced during a study of shared clonotypes between healthy human individuals. At the level of the study: The donor group consisted of two women and a few men, aged 18 to 49. Study results and limitations: Naive subsets usually exceeded memory subsets in estimated richness. Across a few donors, naive CD4 shared 5% to 5.5%, naive CD8 more than 3%, memory CD4 more than 2%, memory CD8 roughly 0.37%.

Of note for this clone: Its antigen is not identified.

Only Caucasian adults living in Nashville, Tennessee served as donors. TCRdb's copy holds only in-frame clones and misses some; the assay was immunoSEQ multiplex PCR. The data contain 2 million or so clones, 90% to 95% of them singletons. The germline V gene has CDR1 SGDLS and CDR2 YYNGEE. Trimming cost V 3 bases and J 1 base, with 8 bases left between them. The CDR3 has 14 amino acids. The chain recombines TRBV9 with TRBJ2-1; unclear D gene. The receptor was derived from a man aged 18 to 29 in good health. The sequenced sample consisted of naive CD4+ T cells sorted from blood. The subset is: CD45RA+ positively selected. CDR3 loop: CASSAVASYNEQFF. For the CDR3, the DNA is TGTGCCAGCAGCGCCGTGGCGTCCTACAATGAGCAGTTCTTC.